What follows are 28 T cell receptor beta chains derived from one specimen sequenced in a study of blood T cell repertoires in COVID-19. Profiling relied on immunoSEQ multiplex PCR, and the TCRdb table lists in-frame clones only, not all of them. The sample records hundreds of thousands of clones, nearly 90% being singletons. Material for sequencing was PBMCs or T cells enriched from blood (not recorded which). All receptors come from a woman under 30 who had been exposed to COVID-19.

The rearrangement links TRBV11-2 to TRBJ1-1; no clear D. CDR3 size: 13 residues. Between the trimmed V and J ends, which lost 4 bases and 2 bases, there was a span of 8 bases. The germline CDR1 and CDR2 sequences are SGHAT and FQNNGV. The chain's CDR3 is CASSSSSNTEAFF. The CDR3 bases are TGTGCCAGCAGCTCCTCCTCCAACACTGAAGCTTTCTTT.

The chain carries TRBV15 and TRBJ1-1; 7 bases agree with TRBD1. Germline CDR1 is LNHNV and CDR2 is YYDKDF (reference sequence). The CDR3 has 15 residues. V shed 0 bases, J shed 2 bases, and the junction held 3 bases outside the gene matches. In nucleotides, the CDR3 is TGTGCCACCAGCAGAGAAACAGGGGTAAACACTGAAGCTTTCTTT. The encoded protein is CATSRETGVNTEAFF.

The chain combines TRBV28 with TRBJ2-7, with 10 bases lining up with TRBD1. Germline V gene data show CDR1 as MDHEN and CDR2 as SYDVKM. After removal of 7 bases from V and 2 bases from J, the junction contained 5 bases not matched to a gene. The CDR3 loop spans 14 amino acids. CDR3 nucleotide sequence: TGTGCCAGCAAAGTCGACAGGGGGCCCTACGAGCAGTACTTC. As protein: CASKVDRGPYEQYF. Full variable domain (remainder filled in from reference TRBV28 and TRBJ2-7): DVKVTQSSRYLVKRTGEKVFLECVQDMDHENMFWYRQDPGLGLRLIYFSYDVKMKEKGDIPEGYSVSREKKERFSLILESASTNQTSMYLCASKVDRGPYEQYFGPGTRLTVT.

V is TRBV6-4 and J is TRBJ1-1, with 8 bases matching TRBD1. The CDR3 has 13 residues. V shed 6 bases and J 4 bases; nucleotides not matched to a gene: 4. Germline V lookup: CDR1 MRHNA, CDR2 SNTAGT. CDR3 DNA sequence: TGTGCCAGCAGAGACACAGGGGGCACTGAAGCTTTCTTT. It yields the protein CASRDTGGTEAFF.

V is TRBV7-9 and J is TRBJ2-5, with TRBD2 identical over 7 bases. The CDR3 spans 17 residues. The junction had 16 bases not matched to a gene; V was cut back by 6 bases and J by 3 bases. Germline V lookup: CDR1 SEHNR, CDR2 FQNEAQ (reference sequence). In DNA, the CDR3 is TGTGCCAGCAGGGCTACCGGGACTAATTCGGGAAAAGAGACCCAGTACTTC. Its translation is CASRATGTNSGKETQYF. Full variable domain (missing parts from reference TRBV7-9 and TRBJ2-5): DTGVSQNPRHKITKRGQNVTFRCDPISEHNRLYWYRQTLGQGPEFLTYFQNEAQLEKSRLLSDRFSAERPKGSFSTLEIQRTEQGDSAMYLCASRATGTNSGKETQYFGPGTRLLVL.

The chain employs TRBV7-9 and TRBJ2-2, with 9 nucleotides matching TRBD2. The V gene's germline CDR1 is SEHNR and CDR2 FQNEAQ (reference sequence). The CDR3 contains 18 residues. The junction had 11 bases not matched to a gene; V was cut back by 4 bases and J by 2 bases. CDR3 DNA: TGTGCCAGCAGCTCCACCCGGACTAGCGCTCTTAACACCGGGGAGCTGTTTTTT. Protein sequence: CASSSTRTSALNTGELFF.

This chain uses TRBV19 with TRBJ2-7; D is possibly TRBD2 (5 bases). CDR1 LNHDA and CDR2 SQIVND come from the germline V gene (reference sequence). CDR3 length: 13 amino acids. V was pared by 5 bases and J by 0 bases, with 8 bases between. DNA of the CDR3: TGTGCCAGTAGTCTAGCCCTCTCCTACGAGCAGTACTTC. This sequence encodes CASSLALSYEQYF. Variable domain in full (rest from reference TRBV19 and TRBJ2-7): DGGITQSPKYLFRKEGQNVTLSCEQNLNHDAMYWYRQDPGQGLRLIYYSQIVNDFQKGDIAEGYSVSREKKESFPLTVTSAQKNPTAFYLCASSLALSYEQYFGPGTRLTVT.

The V gene is TRBV24-1, the J gene TRBJ2-7; 9 bases align to TRBD1. Losses at the gene ends were 2 bases for V and 1 base for J; bases not matched to a gene: 5. Germline V lookup: CDR1 KGHDR, CDR2 SFDVKD. This CDR3 region has 16 residues. CDR3 DNA sequence: TGTGCCACCAGTGATTCTGGACAGGGGAATTCCTACGAGCAGTACTTC. It is translated as CATSDSGQGNSYEQYF.

This clone was seen a single time. CDR3 sequence: CASSYERALAGVTDTQYF. In nucleotides, the CDR3 is TGTGCCAGCAGTTACGAGCGGGCTCTAGCGGGGGTCACAGATACGCAGTATTTT. The V call is TRBV6-2 or TRBV6-3, the J call TRBJ2-3; 10 bases map to TRBD2. The CDR3 is 18 residues long. The junction had 10 bases not matched to a gene; V was cut back by 2 bases and J by 2 bases. The germline gives CDR1 MNHEY, CDR2 SVGEGT.

This clone was seen just once. The chain recombines TRBV11-3 with TRBJ2-5; D might be TRBD2 (7 bases). CDR1 and CDR2 from the germline V gene are SGHNT and YENEEA. The CDR3 length is 19 residues. Trimming cost V 0 bases and J 4 bases, with 24 bases left between them. In nucleotides, the CDR3 is TGTGCCAGCAGCTTAGATCGGACTAGTGGCAGGGGAGGGCGAGAGACCCAGTACTTC. Its protein product is CASSLDRTSGRGGRETQYF.

The rearrangement links TRBV28 to TRBJ1-2; 7 bases agree with TRBD1. J was trimmed by 2 bases and V by 4 bases; bases with no gene match: 10. CDR1 MDHEN and CDR2 SYDVKM come from the germline V gene. The CDR3 extends over 16 amino acids. Written as DNA, the CDR3 is TGTGCCAGCAGTTCATTCCATACGGACAGGAACTATGGCTACACCTTC. It encodes CASSSFHTDRNYGYTF.

The rearrangement links TRBV5-1 to TRBJ1-5; D is unresolved. Germline V lookup: CDR1 SGHRS, CDR2 YFSETQ. V lost 0 bases and J 4 bases, leaving 11 bases between the germline ends. CDR3 length: 15 residues. CDR3 sequence: CASSLGGRPNQPQHF. The CDR3 DNA is TGCGCCAGCAGCTTGGGCGGCAGACCAAATCAGCCCCAGCATTTT.

This clone showed up just once. The chain couples TRBV5-1 to TRBJ1-6; D is uncertain. Trimming pared 0 bases from V and 2 bases from J, leaving 9 bases between. CDR1 and CDR2 (germline): SGHRS, YFSETQ. CDR3 size: 16 residues. CDR3 loop: CASSLAPWPYNSPLHF. CDR3 in DNA: TGCGCCAGCAGCTTGGCCCCCTGGCCCTATAATTCACCCCTCCACTTT.

J is TRBJ2-1 and V is TRBV5-4; a weak D match, TRBD2 (6 bases). The CDR3 has 16 amino acids. V lost 2 bases, J lost 7 bases, and 19 bases lay in between. Germline assignment: CDR1 SGHNT and CDR2 YYREEE (reference sequence). CDR3 residues: CASSFSWGDPLNEQFF. The CDR3 nucleotides read TGTGCCAGCAGCTTCTCCTGGGGGGACCCGTTGAATGAGCAGTTCTTC.

V is TRBV12-3 or TRBV12-4 and J is TRBJ2-2; D might be TRBD1 (6 bases). V dropped 6 bases and J dropped 6 bases, with 11 bases sitting between them. The CDR3 contains 13 residues. In DNA, the CDR3 is TGTGCCAGCAGCTACAGGGTTGCCGGGGAGCTGTTTTTT. It specifies CASSYRVAGELFF.

V and J are TRBV7-9 and TRBJ2-7; a weak D match, TRBD1 (6 bases). V was shortened by 0 bases and J by 3 bases, with 12 bases between the two germline ends. Germline V gives CDR1 SEHNR, CDR2 FQNEAQ (reference sequence). The CDR3 is 15 amino acids. CDR3 sequence reads: CASSLASRGRYEQYF. The CDR3 DNA follows: TGTGCCAGCAGCTTAGCGAGCAGGGGCCGCTACGAGCAGTACTTC.

The J gene is TRBJ2-7, the V gene TRBV2, with a weak D call TRBD1 (6 bases). Between the trimmed V and J ends, which lost 10 bases and 4 bases, there was a span of 17 bases. The CDR3 covers 13 residues. The germline V gene encodes CDR1 SNHLY and CDR2 FYNNEI. DNA for the CDR3: TGTGCCATCCGGGACAAGGAGTCTTACGAGCAGTACTTC. Translated, it gives CAIRDKESYEQYF.

This clone was seen more than once but under ten times. The chain uses TRBV6-1 and TRBJ2-2; D is ambiguous. Trimming took 1 base from V and 7 from J, leaving 4 bases between them. The CDR3 length is 12 residues. The germline CDR1 and CDR2 sequences are MNHNS and SASEGT. The CDR3 DNA reads TGTGCCAGCAGTGAAGTTAACGGGGAGCTGTTTTTT. Protein: CASSEVNGELFF.

The chain is built from TRBV28 and TRBJ1-2; D is undetermined. The CDR3 contains 14 residues. Germline-derived CDR1 and CDR2 are MDHEN and SYDVKM. V lost 3 bases, J lost 3 bases, and 11 bases lay in between. The chain's CDR3 is CASSFNGEYYGYTF. As DNA, the CDR3 is TGTGCCAGCAGTTTTAACGGGGAGTACTATGGCTACACCTTC.

The J gene is TRBJ2-3, the V gene TRBV27; 12 bases match TRBD2. This CDR3 contains 16 residues. After removal of 4 bases from V and 3 bases from J, the junction contained 5 bases not matched to a gene. The germline V gene encodes CDR1 MNHEY and CDR2 SMNVEV (reference sequence). The CDR3 protein is CASSYLAGGHTDTQYF. The CDR3 DNA sequence: TGTGCCAGCAGTTACCTAGCGGGGGGGCATACAGATACGCAGTATTTT.

This chain links TRBV28 with TRBJ2-5; 9 bases fit TRBD2. The CDR3 has 19 residues. V lost 1 base and J lost 2; bases outside the gene matches: 14. Germline lookup yields CDR1 MDHEN and CDR2 SYDVKM. DNA of the CDR3: TGTGCCAGCAGTTTATATGCTCGGTGGGTAGCGGGGGCGCAAGAGACCCAGTACTTC. Translated: CASSLYARWVAGAQETQYF.

V is TRBV19 and J is TRBJ2-7; 10 positions agree with TRBD2. The CDR3 covers 14 residues. Germline assignment: CDR1 LNHDA and CDR2 SQIVND (reference sequence). Trimming cost V 5 bases and J 4 bases; bases outside gene matches: 5. This CDR3 reads CASSLSSGRYEQYF. DNA for the CDR3: TGTGCCAGTAGTCTCTCTAGCGGGAGATACGAGCAGTACTTC.

Only one count was recorded for this clone. The chain recombines TRBV20-1 with TRBJ2-7, with D perhaps matching TRBD2 (6 bases). Trimming removed 3 bases from V and 0 bases from J, with 12 bases in between. The CDR3 extends over 14 amino acids. The V gene's germline CDR1 is DFQATT and CDR2 SNEGSKA (reference sequence). The CDR3 spells CSASSDYPSYEQYF. CDR3 nucleotide sequence: TGCAGTGCTAGTTCGGACTACCCCTCCTACGAGCAGTACTTC.

V gene TRBV7-6 combines with J gene TRBJ2-1; no clear D. The CDR3 extends over 13 amino acids. Trimming left V 4 bases short and J 7 bases short, with 11 bases between. Germline lookup yields CDR1 SGHVS and CDR2 FNYEAQ. In DNA, the CDR3 is TGTGCCAGCAGCTACACAGCCCCAAATGAGCAGTTCTTC. It translates to CASSYTAPNEQFF.

This sequence joins TRBV6-2 or TRBV6-3 and TRBJ2-3, with D possibly TRBD2 on 5 matching bases. This CDR3 spans 14 amino acids. Per the germline V gene, CDR1 is MNHEY and CDR2 is SVGEGT. Trimming pared 4 bases from V and 4 bases from J, leaving 12 bases between. The CDR3 bases are TGTGCCAGCAGTTCGACGGGAACCCCAGATACGCAGTATTTT. Translating gives CASSSTGTPDTQYF.

V gene TRBV5-1 combines with J gene TRBJ2-3, with TRBD2 as a possible D gene (5 bases). This CDR3 has 14 residues. Germline V CDR1 and CDR2: SGHRS, YFSETQ. The germline V and J ends were trimmed by 0 bases and 0 bases, with 5 bases remaining between them. DNA of the CDR3: TGCGCCAGCAGCTTGGAGCGGAGCACAGATACGCAGTATTTT. Protein product: CASSLERSTDTQYF.

This chain links TRBV6-1 with TRBJ1-5; 9 nucleotides match TRBD1. J lost 7 bases, V lost 4 bases, and 8 bases had no gene match. The CDR3 is made up of 15 amino acids. Germline CDR1 MNHNS, CDR2 SASEGT. The CDR3 region has the DNA TGTGCCAGCAGTGCCGGACAGGGGTTGGTACAGCCCCAGCATTTT. It is translated as CASSAGQGLVQPQHF.

This clone was detected only a few times. The chain is built from TRBV12-5 and TRBJ1-1, with D tentatively TRBD1 (6 bases). The V end lost 5 bases, the J end lost 0 bases, and 7 bases lay between the germline ends. CDR1 and CDR2 from the germline V gene are LGHNT and FRNRAP. This CDR3 region has 13 residues. The CDR3 nucleotides read TGTGCTAGTGGTGGGACAATGAACACTGAAGCTTTCTTT. Amino acids: CASGGTMNTEAFF.